A single sample gave rise to the 12 T cell receptor beta chains below, sequenced in a study of blood T cell repertoires in COVID-19. TCRdb keeps only in-frame clones here, not all; method: immunoSEQ multiplex PCR. This table has 400,000 to 450,000 clones, 90% appearing once. Source material: PBMCs or T cells enriched from blood (not recorded which). All receptors come from a man aged 18 to 30 who had recovered from COVID-19.

The chain is built from TRBV19 and TRBJ2-7; tentatively, D is TRBD1 (6 bases). V lost 3 bases and J lost 2, with 14 bases in between. CDR1 is LNHDA, CDR2 SQIVND, per germline (reference sequence). There are 15 residues in the CDR3. The CDR3 spells CASSIGTPLTYEQYF. The DNA for the CDR3 is TGTGCCAGTAGTATTGGGACACCCTTAACCTACGAGCAGTACTTC.

This rearrangement joins TRBV9 to TRBJ2-2; D unresolved. Germline V lookup: CDR1 SGDLS, CDR2 YYNGEE. This CDR3 has 15 amino acids. Trimming took 3 bases from V and 6 from J, leaving 15 bases between them. The CDR3 region is CASSAASLVAGELFF. The CDR3 DNA is TGTGCCAGCAGCGCAGCGTCCTTAGTGGCCGGGGAGCTGTTTTTT.

The chain recombines TRBV28 with TRBJ2-1, with TRBD1 matching 7 bases. Germline V gene sequence: CDR1 MDHEN, CDR2 SYDVKM. The CDR3 runs 14 residues. Unmatched junction bases numbered 9, after V lost 8 bases and J lost 5 bases. CDR3 nucleotides: TGTGCCAGCGTCCTGACAGGGCACGACAATGAGCAGTTCTTC. Translation: CASVLTGHDNEQFF.

This rearrangement joins TRBV6-5 to TRBJ1-3, with 9 bases identical to TRBD1. The CDR3 is 15 residues long. Per the germline V gene, CDR1 is MNHEY and CDR2 is SVGAGI. V dropped 7 bases and J dropped 4; count of bases not matched to a gene: 8. As DNA, the CDR3 is TGTGCCAGCAACCTAAACAGGGGGCTAGGAAACACCATATATTTT. As protein: CASNLNRGLGNTIYF.

This rearrangement joins TRBV5-8 to TRBJ2-4, with 9 positions matching TRBD1. V trimming: 2 bases; J trimming: 4 bases; junction bases outside the gene matches: 1. CDR1 and CDR2 (germline): SGHTS, YDEGEE. The CDR3 spans 14 residues. This chain's CDR3 is CASSLGQGKNIQYF. The CDR3 DNA follows: TGTGCCAGCAGCTTAGGACAGGGGAAAAACATTCAGTACTTC.

The V and J genes are TRBV28 and TRBJ1-5; 7 bases match TRBD1. Germline V gene sequence: CDR1 MDHEN, CDR2 SYDVKM. The CDR3 runs to 14 residues. Unmatched junction bases numbered 7, after V lost 6 bases and J lost 5 bases. The CDR3 here is CASRPGQAHQPQHF. The CDR3 DNA follows: TGTGCCAGCAGGCCTGGACAGGCACATCAGCCCCAGCATTTT.

The chain is built from TRBV11-1 and TRBJ2-5; TRBD1 aligns across 10 bases. The CDR3 runs 15 residues. Germline V gene lookup returns CDR1 SGHAT and CDR2 FQDESV (reference sequence). V shed 5 bases and J 5 bases; nucleotides not matched to a gene: 8. The CDR3 loop reads CASSPQTGGGETQYF. Written as DNA, the CDR3 is TGTGCCAGCAGCCCCCAGACAGGGGGCGGGGAGACCCAGTACTTC. Full variable domain (rest looked up from reference TRBV11-1 and TRBJ2-5): EAEVAQSPRYKITEKSQAVAFWCDPISGHATLYWYRQILGQGPELLVQFQDESVVDDSQLPKDRFSAERLKGVDSTLKIQPAELGDSAMYLCASSPQTGGGETQYFGPGTRLLVL.

This clone showed up just once. This rearrangement joins TRBV5-1 to TRBJ1-1; D gene ambiguous. The V end lost 1 base, the J end lost 2 bases, and 12 bases lay between the germline ends. Germline CDR1 is SGHRS and CDR2 is YFSETQ. The CDR3 spans 15 residues. DNA of the CDR3: TGCGCCAGCAGCTTGATCCCTTCGGGTAACACTGAAGCTTTCTTT. The encoded protein is CASSLIPSGNTEAFF.

In its sample, this clone was seen once. V usage is TRBV18 and J usage is TRBJ2-2, with D perhaps TRBD1 (6 bases). Trimming stripped 1 base from V and 3 bases from J, with 6 bases between. There are 14 residues in the CDR3. Germline V gives CDR1 KGHSH, CDR2 LQKENI. In DNA form, the CDR3 reads TGTGCCAGCTCACCACGACAGGACACCGGGGAGCTGTTTTTT. It specifies CASSPRQDTGELFF.

This clone was seen only a few times. V and J are TRBV5-1 and TRBJ1-1; 7 positions match TRBD1. V shed 3 bases, J shed 4 bases, and the junction held 3 bases outside the gene matches. Germline-derived CDR1 and CDR2 are SGHRS and YFSETQ. This CDR3 contains 13 residues. CDR3 sequence (DNA): TGCGCCAGCAGCTACGACAGGGCCACTGAAGCTTTCTTT. Its translation is CASSYDRATEAFF.

The chain recombines TRBV18 with TRBJ1-5; tentative D call: TRBD1 (6 bases). Germline V gives CDR1 KGHSH, CDR2 LQKENI. The CDR3 has 17 amino acids. V lost 2 bases and J lost 2, with 16 bases in between. DNA for the CDR3: TGTGCCAGCTCACCAGAGAGCTTAGGGGGTGGCAATCAGCCCCAGCATTTT. Protein product: CASSPESLGGGNQPQHF.

V is TRBV5-1 and J is TRBJ2-1; 9 nucleotides line up with TRBD2. The CDR3 loop spans 16 amino acids. CDR1 is SGHRS, CDR2 YFSETQ, per germline. V trimming: 0 bases; J trimming: 0 bases; junction bases outside the gene matches: 1. In DNA form, the CDR3 reads TGCGCCAGCAGCTTGGATAGCGGGGGCTCCTACAATGAGCAGTTCTTC. Its protein is CASSLDSGGSYNEQFF.